This TCR beta chain stems from a study of blood T cell repertoires in COVID-19. Study-level information: Acute and convalescent COVID-19 samples came from the United States, Italy and Spain. PBMCs, B-cell-depleted T cells, or T cells were the source of the cDNA or gDNA that made up the material.

Authors' analysis steps: Amplification from reference gene primers served as the basis for estimated nucleated cell counts. Profiling relied on immunoSEQ multiplex PCR, and the TCRdb table lists in-frame clones only, not all of them. That table is the source of V, J and clone size, and D and trimming were worked out from the DNA. The sample shows over 75,000 clones, over 75% of them seen only once. This clonotype was obtained from an elderly woman with acute or convalescent COVID-19. Sequencing was done on a sample of peripheral blood.

CDR3 region: CASSSPPGLAGDEQFF. CDR3 in DNA: TGTGCCAGCAGCTCGCCACCGGGACTAGCTGGGGATGAGCAGTTCTTC. The chain recombines TRBV7-9 with TRBJ2-1; 9 bases match TRBD2. In germline, CDR1 is SEHNR, CDR2 FQNEAQ (reference sequence). CDR3 length: 16 amino acids. V was clipped by 4 bases and J by 8 bases; unmatched bases: 12.